The clone carrying this TCR beta chain was found many times. Its target is not known. TCR alpha and TCR beta cDNA libraries with sample barcodes and UMIs came from 5'RACE using constant-segment primers. TCRdb analysed the 5' RACE reads with MiXCR anew, one entry per CDR3 protein. Found here are under 250,000 distinct CDR3 sequences, approximately 9% of them singletons; the top ten hold under 25%. This record comes from a study of T-cell memory formation after mild COVID-19. Whole-study context: Each donor largely had its own TCR clusters.

Study-wide results and caveats: Clones which contracted sat mainly in CM and EM if CD4+, and in EMRA if CD8+.

The CDR3 has 12 residues. V gave up 1 base and J gave up 4 bases, with 4 bases separating them. The germline CDR1 and CDR2 sequences are SGHVS and FQNEAQ. The rearrangement joins TRBV7-8 to TRBJ1-2; unclear D gene. Sequenced material: PBMCs or a T cell subset sorted from them (not recorded which). The receptor was derived from a man aged 18 to 30 who had mild COVID-19 (a few samples of this study predate the infection). Cell type and time point are not known. The DNA for the CDR3 is TGTGCCAGCAGCTTAGGATTCTATGGCTACACCTTC. Protein sequence: CASSLGFYGYTF.